The 20 T cell receptor beta chains reported below all come from one sample, sequenced in a study of shared clonotypes between healthy human individuals. Profiled with immunoSEQ multiplex PCR; TCRdb holds only in-frame clones, not every one. The sample has fewer than 600,000 clones, approximately 71% seen once. Source material: PBMCs. The receptors were sampled from a woman in her 40s in good health. Some clones in this sample may be carry-over from other donors' samples.

The chain recombines TRBV5-4 with TRBJ2-2; the match to TRBD2 covers 15 bases. This CDR3 has 17 residues. Looked up from germline, CDR1 is SGHNT and CDR2 is YYREEE (reference sequence). Trimming took 4 bases from V and 4 from J; bases not matched to a gene: 5. CDR3 sequence: CASSGLAGGPGTGELFF. CDR3 nucleotide sequence: TGTGCCAGCAGCGGACTAGCGGGAGGGCCCGGCACCGGGGAGCTGTTTTTT.

The chain couples TRBV5-1 to TRBJ2-1, with 7 bases lining up with TRBD1. The CDR3 runs 15 residues. Trimming at V came to 4 bases and at J to 3 bases, leaving 7 bases not matched to a gene. Per the germline V gene, CDR1 is SGHRS and CDR2 is YFSETQ. CDR3 DNA sequence: TGCGCCAGCAGCCCGACAGGGCGAGGCTACAATGAGCAGTTCTTC. As protein: CASSPTGRGYNEQFF.

This clone was seen more than once but under ten times. Other DNA sequences in this sample translate to the same CDR3. This chain joins TRBV18 and TRBJ2-5, with a tentative D call TRBD1 (5 bases). CDR1 is KGHSH, CDR2 LQKENI, per germline. This CDR3 has 12 residues. The germline V and J ends were trimmed by 3 bases and 5 bases, with 7 bases remaining between them. CDR3 bases: TGTGCCAGCTCACCGGGGCGCGAGACCCAGTACTTC. It specifies CASSPGRETQYF.

This clone was counted only a few times. This sample includes further DNA sequences coding for the same CDR3. This chain uses TRBV15 with TRBJ2-2, with D perhaps assigned TRBD1 or TRBD2 (5 bases each). Trimming stripped 0 bases from V and 1 base from J, with 6 bases between. The CDR3 length is 15 residues. Germline V CDR1 and CDR2: LNHNV, YYDKDF (reference sequence). Written as DNA, the CDR3 is TGTGCCACCAGCAGAGATGGGGGGAACACCGGGGAGCTGTTTTTT. Translation: CATSRDGGNTGELFF.

Only one count was recorded for this clone. In DNA form, the CDR3 reads TGTGCCAGCAGTTACCCCCCGTACACCCCACGCTACGAGCAGTACTTC. Its translation is CASSYPPYTPRYEQYF. This chain connects TRBV28 to TRBJ2-7; D unclear. CDR1 and CDR2 from the germline V gene are MDHEN and SYDVKM. Trimming took off 4 bases at V and 3 bases at J, with 19 bases between the two ends. The CDR3 extends over 16 amino acids.

This chain connects TRBV6-6 to TRBJ1-2, with 7 bases fitting TRBD1. Trimming at V came to 5 bases and at J to 8 bases, leaving 8 bases not matched to a gene. This CDR3 spans 13 amino acids. Germline V gene lookup returns CDR1 MNHNY and CDR2 SVGAGI (reference sequence). The CDR3, as DNA: TGTGCCAGCAGTGACTACAGGGGTGGCGGCTACACCTTC. Translating gives CASSDYRGGGYTF.

This clone was seen at least ten times. The chain recombines TRBV5-1 with TRBJ1-1, with 7 bases lining up with TRBD1. The ends lost 4 bases at V and 0 bases at J; junction bases unmatched: 3. CDR1 and CDR2 from the germline V gene are SGHRS and YFSETQ. The CDR3 has 14 residues. For the CDR3, the DNA is TGCGCCAGCAGCACGGGACAGATGAACACTGAAGCTTTCTTT. As protein: CASSTGQMNTEAFF.

Comments on this clone: It differs at one base from a far larger clone, so likely a read error. Other nucleotide sequences in the sample specify the same CDR3. The chain has TRBV7-9 and TRBJ1-1; D not certain. The CDR3 covers 12 residues. The germline V and J ends were trimmed by 5 bases and 4 bases, with 8 bases remaining between them. Germline V gene lookup returns CDR1 SEHNR and CDR2 FQNEAQ (reference sequence). The CDR3 nucleotides read TGTGCCAGCAGCACTGGACCCACTGAAGCTTTCTTT. It translates to CASSTGPTEAFF.

The chain is built from TRBV4-3 and TRBJ2-1; D is unclear. Germline assignment: CDR1 LGHNA and CDR2 YSLEER. The CDR3 has 15 residues. V shed 1 base and J shed 6 bases, with 13 bases lying between them. DNA for the CDR3: TGCGCCAGCAGCCAAGGGCGTGGCTCGGGCAATGAGCAGTTCTTC. This sequence encodes CASSQGRGSGNEQFF.

As DNA, the CDR3 is TGTGCCAGCAGCTTAGGCGGGAGAAGCTACGAGCAGTACTTC. Its protein product is CASSLGGRSYEQYF. The chain joins TRBV11-2 to TRBJ2-5; 7 positions agree with TRBD2. The J call is uncertain, as TRBJ2-7 better fits the DNA end. The CDR3 loop spans 14 amino acids. CDR1 SGHAT and CDR2 FQNNGV come from the germline V gene.

Notes on this clone: Germline and junction disagree at one end, which may indicate a read error. The chain employs TRBV6-1 and TRBJ2-3, with D possibly matching TRBD1 (5 bases). The length of the CDR3 is 17 residues. The V gene's germline CDR1 is MNHNS and CDR2 SASEGT. The CDR3 sequence: CASSKAGAHRLGDTQYF. CDR3 DNA: TGTGCCAGCAGTAAAGCTGGGGCTCATCGGTTAGGAGATACGCAGTATTTT.

The CDR3 spells CASSQAPKPDGYTF. The CDR3 DNA follows: TGCGCCAGCAGCCAGGCCCCCAAACCGGATGGCTACACCTTC. The V and J genes are TRBV4-1 and TRBJ1-2; D unclear. The CDR3 spans 14 residues. The germline CDR1 and CDR2 sequences are MGHRA and YSYEKL. Trimming took 3 bases from V and 6 from J, leaving 14 bases between them.

The rearrangement links TRBV9 to TRBJ2-7; D unresolved. The CDR3 covers 11 residues. Germline V gene data show CDR1 as SGDLS and CDR2 as YYNGEE. Trimming pared 2 bases from V and 2 bases from J, leaving 2 bases between. CDR3 loop: CASSVAYEQYF. The CDR3 DNA reads TGTGCCAGCAGCGTGGCCTACGAGCAGTACTTC.

To note about this clone: This may be a read error: a much more frequent sequence differs by one nucleotide. The rearrangement joins TRBV2 to TRBJ2-1, with TRBD2 identical over 10 bases. J gave up 0 bases and V 5 bases, and 1 base lay outside the gene matches. The length of the CDR3 is 15 residues. Germline CDR1 SNHLY, CDR2 FYNNEI. The CDR3 DNA is TGTGCCAGCAGTTCTAGCGGGAGCTCCTACAATGAGCAGTTCTTC. Translated, it gives CASSSSGSSYNEQFF.

This clone was observed once. The chain employs TRBV29-1 and TRBJ2-1; 8 bases align to TRBD1. From germline, CDR1 is SQVTM and CDR2 ANQGSEA. V shed 4 bases, J shed 4 bases, and the junction held 9 bases outside the gene matches. CDR3 length: 15 amino acids. This CDR3 is CSVAEWDRLYNEQFF. The CDR3 DNA is TGCAGCGTTGCCGAGTGGGACAGGTTATACAATGAGCAGTTCTTC.

For this clone: With only one base between it and a far larger clone, this is likely a read error. Other DNA sequences of this sample code for an identical CDR3. The V call is TRBV4-1, the J call TRBJ2-6; a weak D match, TRBD1 (5 bases). The CDR3 contains 16 residues. CDR1 is MGHRA and CDR2 is YSYEKL in the germline V gene. This CDR3 reads CASSQGAVSGANVLTF. The CDR3 DNA reads as TGTGCCAGCAGCCAAGGGGCAGTTTCTGGGGCCAACGTCCTGACTTTC.

The genes are TRBV29-1 and TRBJ2-7; a weak D match, TRBD1 (5 bases). V was cut by 7 bases and J by 1 base, with 14 bases left in between. The CDR3 is made up of 13 amino acids. Germline assignment: CDR1 SQVTM and CDR2 ANQGSEA. CDR3: CSAKWAGSYEQYF. In DNA form, the CDR3 reads TGCAGCGCTAAGTGGGCAGGGTCCTACGAGCAGTACTTC.

The chain combines TRBV25-1 with TRBJ1-5; D uncertain. The CDR3 is 14 amino acids. Germline V CDR1 and CDR2: MGHDK, SYGVNS. Trimming removed 3 bases from V and 7 bases from J, with 13 bases in between. The CDR3 nucleotides read TGTGCCAGCAGTGAGCACGGGCGAGGCCAGCCCCAGCATTTT. Translated: CASSEHGRGQPQHF.

The chain's CDR3 is CASSLGQGGNQPQHF. The CDR3 region has the DNA TGTGCCAGCAGCCTGGGACAGGGCGGCAATCAGCCCCAGCATTTT. The chain combines TRBV4-2 with TRBJ1-5, with 9 bases lining up with TRBD1. V lost 4 bases to trimming and J lost 2 bases; unmatched junction nucleotides: 3. Germline assignment: CDR1 LGHNA and CDR2 YNFKEQ. The CDR3 has 15 residues.

V gene TRBV7-8 combines with J gene TRBJ2-2; 8 nucleotides align to TRBD2. The V and J ends lost 2 bases and 4 bases, in that order; junction bases with no gene match: 9. From germline, CDR1 is SGHVS and CDR2 FQNEAQ. The CDR3 is 17 residues long. In DNA, the CDR3 is TGTGCCAGCAGCTTACGGGCTAGCGGGCTACGCACCGGGGAGCTGTTTTTT. The encoded protein is CASSLRASGLRTGELFF.